Each of the 7 T cell receptor beta chains below was sequenced from the same sample in a study of T cell responses to AZD1222 COVID-19 vaccine. TCRdb keeps only in-frame clones here, not all; method: immunoSEQ multiplex PCR. Altogether approximately 170,000 clones are present, around 90% being singletons, with the ten largest covering roughly 1.6%. The sequencing used peripheral blood, collected on day 0 of AZD1222 vaccination. Receptors were obtained from an adult in good health.

Notes on this clone: A single base separates this from a much larger clone, so it may be a read error. The chain has TRBV12-3 or TRBV12-4 and TRBJ2-1; D unclear. Deletions cut 5 bases from V and 3 bases from J, with 2 bases between. The CDR3 runs to 11 residues. The CDR3 spells CASSSYNEQFF. In nucleotides, the CDR3 is TGTGCCAGCAGTAGCTACAATGAGCAGTTCTTC.

This sequence joins TRBV11-3 and TRBJ2-3; D gene unclear. The CDR3 consists of 13 residues. From germline, CDR1 is SGHNT and CDR2 YENEEA. V was trimmed by 5 bases and J by 5 bases, leaving 11 bases between them. The chain's CDR3 is CASSPGSGDTQYF. CDR3 DNA: TGTGCCAGCAGCCCCGGGTCGGGAGATACGCAGTATTTT.

The genes are TRBV5-6 and TRBJ2-2; TRBD1 agrees at 10 bases. With 4 bases clipped from V and 4 bases from J, the junction kept 7 bases outside the gene matches. This CDR3 region has 16 residues. From germline, CDR1 is SGHDT and CDR2 YYEEEE. DNA for the CDR3: TGTGCCAGCAGCCGGACGGGACAGGGGATCACCGGGGAGCTGTTTTTT. This gives the protein CASSRTGQGITGELFF.

The chain is built from TRBV5-6 and TRBJ1-4; 7 bases are a match to TRBD1. J gave up 0 bases and V 4 bases, and 12 bases lay outside the gene matches. The V gene's germline CDR1 is SGHDT and CDR2 YYEEEE. The CDR3 contains 18 residues. The CDR3 nucleotides are TGTGCCAGCAGCCCCGGGGACAGCTTAGTTGCAACTAATGAAAAACTGTTTTTT. It specifies CASSPGDSLVATNEKLFF.

V and J are TRBV7-9 and TRBJ1-1, with D hard to call. Trimming cost V 3 bases and J 2 bases, with 4 bases left between them. Germline-derived CDR1 and CDR2 are SEHNR and FQNEAQ (reference sequence). The CDR3 is 12 residues long. Here the CDR3 reads CASSFANTEAFF. CDR3 nucleotides: TGTGCCAGCAGCTTCGCTAACACTGAAGCTTTCTTT.

Written as DNA, the CDR3 is TGTGCCAGTAGCTATCGGGACAGGGAGAACACTGAAGCTTTCTTT. As protein: CASSYRDRENTEAFF. V usage is TRBV19 and J usage is TRBJ1-1; 9 nucleotides line up with TRBD1. The germline V gene has CDR1 LNHDA and CDR2 SQIVND (reference sequence). This CDR3 is built from 15 residues. V lost 6 bases, J lost 1 base, and 6 bases stayed unmatched. The complete variable domain, with remaining parts taken from reference TRBV19 and TRBJ1-1, reads DGGITQSPKYLFRKEGQNVTLSCEQNLNHDAMYWYRQDPGQGLRLIYYSQIVNDFQKGDIAEGYSVSREKKESFPLTVTSAQKNPTAFYLCASSYRDRENTEAFFGQGTRLTVV.

In its sample, this clone was seen once. The chain recombines TRBV19 with TRBJ1-2, with D perhaps matching TRBD1 (6 bases). Trimming shortened V by 0 bases and J by 8 bases, and 10 bases separated the two germline ends. The germline CDR1 and CDR2 sequences are LNHDA and SQIVND (reference sequence). This CDR3 comprises 13 residues. The CDR3 here is CASSIDQGSGYTF. DNA of the CDR3: TGTGCCAGTAGTATAGATCAGGGGTCCGGCTACACCTTC.